These T cell receptor beta chains were read from a single sample in a study of cytomegalovirus exposure and HLA in healthy donors. The repertoire was sequenced with immunoSEQ multiplex PCR; TCRdb's copy has only in-frame clones and lacks some. Here the sample spans around 97,000 clones, approximately 9% being singletons. Input material: PBMCs. All receptors come from a man between 45 and 60 years old in good health and CMV-seropositive. Each CDR3 is given with its conserved first and last residue. The D gene is left open where the match is weak. Only some rows state a clone size, as once, few, many or a class for expanded clones.

D,J,V,size,DNA,CDR3
.,TRBJ1-1,TRBV2,.,TGTGCCAGCAGTGAGTACCCGGGTGGAGCGAACACTGAAGCTTTCTTT,CASSEYPGGANTEAFF
TRBD2,TRBJ2-2,TRBV7-9,.,TGTGCCAGCAGCTTACCCTATAGACTAGCGGGTGTTACCGGGGAGCTGTTTTTT,CASSLPYRLAGVTGELFF
.,TRBJ2-2,TRBV7-2,.,TGTGCCAGCAGCTCCCCCGACAGGTTGAACACCGGGGAGCTGTTTTTT,CASSSPDRLNTGELFF
TRBD2,TRBJ2-7,TRBV7-2,few,TGTGCCAGCAGCTTATGGCGGGAGGGCCCCGAGCAGTACTTC,CASSLWREGPEQYF
TRBD1,TRBJ2-6,TRBV10-3,.,TGTGCCATCAGTGGGACAGGGTACGGCTCTGGGGCCAACGTCCTGACTTTC,CAISGTGYGSGANVLTF
TRBD1,TRBJ1-6,TRBV7-9,many,TGTGCCAGCAGCTTAGGGACAGGGCTAAGTTCACCCCTCCACTTT,CASSLGTGLSSPLHF
TRBD1,TRBJ1-1,TRBV2,few,TGTGCCAGCCGGACAGGGGGGAACACTGAAGCTTTCTTT,CASRTGGNTEAFF
TRBD1,TRBJ1-2,TRBV11-2,.,TGTGCCAGCAGCCCAGACAGGGGCTATGGCTACACCTTC,CASSPDRGYGYTF
.,TRBJ2-3,TRBV7-2,few,TGTGCCAGCAGCCCTCGGGGTAGCGGTGGGACAGATACGCAGTATTTT,CASSPRGSGGTDTQYF
.,TRBJ2-3,TRBV7-5,few,TGTGCCAGAAGCTTAGCCCTAGCGGGAACCGCAGATACGCAGTATTTT,CARSLALAGTADTQYF
TRBD2,TRBJ2-5,TRBV28,.,TGTGCCAGCAGTTTTTTGCTAGCGGGAGCGGAGACCCAGTACTTC,CASSFLLAGAETQYF
TRBD2,TRBJ2-1,TRBV29-1,.,TGCAGCGTTGGTGCAGCGGGGGGCTCCTACAATGAGCAGTTCTTC,CSVGAAGGSYNEQFF
TRBD1,TRBJ1-1,TRBV6-6,few,TGTGCCAGCAGTTACTCGGGTGGGGACAGGGGAGGCGCTTTCTTT,CASSYSGGDRGGAFF
TRBD2,TRBJ2-5,TRBV6-5,few,TGTGCCAGCTCCGATCGGGGGGCGGGAGGTGAGACCCAGTACTTC,CASSDRGAGGETQYF
TRBD1,TRBJ2-7,TRBV27,few,TGTGCCAGCAAACCGACAGGGGGCGCGTACGAGCAGTACTTC,CASKPTGGAYEQYF
TRBD1,TRBJ2-7,TRBV6-1,few,TGTGCCAGCAGTGCCCTGGGACAGGGGGTTTATTACGAGCAGTACTTC,CASSALGQGVYYEQYF
.,TRBJ1-1,TRBV28,.,TGTGCCAGCACCCTTCCAGGGGTTCGCGACACTGAAGCTTTCTTT,CASTLPGVRDTEAFF
.,TRBJ1-1,TRBV6-5,.,TGTGCCAGCAGTATCTCGAGGCAGGGTGCCACTGAAGCTTTCTTT,CASSISRQGATEAFF
TRBD1,TRBJ2-4,TRBV2,.,TGTGCCAGCAGCGTTGCAGGGGGCACGGCCAAAAACATTCAGTACTTC,CASSVAGGTAKNIQYF
.,TRBJ1-6,TRBV7-8,.,TGTGCCAGCAGCTTAGGACCGCAGGTCTATTCACCCCTCCACTTT,CASSLGPQVYSPLHF
.,TRBJ1-6,TRBV19,many,TGTGCCAGTAGTACGGGGAGGAATTCACCCCTCCACTTT,CASSTGRNSPLHF
TRBD2,TRBJ2-1,TRBV6-4,.,TGTGCCAGCAGTTCGGGACTAGGACGGAATGAGCAGTTCTTC,CASSSGLGRNEQFF
TRBD2,TRBJ2-5,TRBV7-8,few,TGTGCCAGCAGCTTAGCGGCTCCAGCGGGAGGAGAGACCCAGTACTTC,CASSLAAPAGGETQYF
.,TRBJ2-7,TRBV19,.,TGTGCCAGTAGTTCGCGACACCGGGGTATCAGAACCTACGAGCAGTACTTC,CASSSRHRGIRTYEQYF